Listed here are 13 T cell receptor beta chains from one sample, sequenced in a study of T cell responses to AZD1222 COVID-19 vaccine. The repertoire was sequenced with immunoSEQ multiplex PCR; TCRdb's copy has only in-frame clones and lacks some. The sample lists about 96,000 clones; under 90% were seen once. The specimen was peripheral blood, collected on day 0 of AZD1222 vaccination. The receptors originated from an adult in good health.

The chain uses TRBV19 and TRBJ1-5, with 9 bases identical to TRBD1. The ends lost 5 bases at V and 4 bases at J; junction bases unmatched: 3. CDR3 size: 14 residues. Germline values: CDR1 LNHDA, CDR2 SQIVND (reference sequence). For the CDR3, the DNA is TGTGCCAGTAGTGGACAGGGGAGAAATCAGCCCCAGCATTTT. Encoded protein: CASSGQGRNQPQHF. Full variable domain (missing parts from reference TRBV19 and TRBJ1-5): DGGITQSPKYLFRKEGQNVTLSCEQNLNHDAMYWYRQDPGQGLRLIYYSQIVNDFQKGDIAEGYSVSREKKESFPLTVTSAQKNPTAFYLCASSGQGRNQPQHFGDGTRLSIL.

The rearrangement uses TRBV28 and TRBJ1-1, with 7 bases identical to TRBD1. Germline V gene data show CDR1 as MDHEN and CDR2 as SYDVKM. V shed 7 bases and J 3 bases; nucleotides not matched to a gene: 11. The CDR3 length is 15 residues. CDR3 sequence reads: CASKGGLPRDTEAFF. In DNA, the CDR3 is TGTGCCAGCAAAGGGGGCCTACCGAGGGACACTGAAGCTTTCTTT.

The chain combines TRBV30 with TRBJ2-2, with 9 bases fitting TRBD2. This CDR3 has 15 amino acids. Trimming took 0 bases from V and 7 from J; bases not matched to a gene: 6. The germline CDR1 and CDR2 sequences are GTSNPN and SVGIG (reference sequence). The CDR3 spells CAWSVLAGANGELFF. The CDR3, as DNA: TGTGCCTGGAGTGTGTTAGCGGGAGCGAACGGGGAGCTGTTTTTT.

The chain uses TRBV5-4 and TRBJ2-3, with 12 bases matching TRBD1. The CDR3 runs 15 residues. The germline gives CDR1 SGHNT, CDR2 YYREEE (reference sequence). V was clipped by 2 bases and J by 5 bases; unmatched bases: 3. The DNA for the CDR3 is TGTGCCAGCAGCTTCCGGGACAGGGGGCAAGATACGCAGTATTTT. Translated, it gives CASSFRDRGQDTQYF.

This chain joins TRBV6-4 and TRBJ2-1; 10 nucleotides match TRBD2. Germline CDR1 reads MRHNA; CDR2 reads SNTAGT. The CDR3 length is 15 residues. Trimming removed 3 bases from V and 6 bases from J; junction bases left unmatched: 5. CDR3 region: CASSELAGDVNEQFF. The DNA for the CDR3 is TGTGCCAGCAGTGAGCTAGCGGGAGACGTCAATGAGCAGTTCTTC.

The CDR3 here is CASSQPKVGARTGELFF. The CDR3 DNA is TGCGCCAGCAGCCAACCGAAGGTGGGGGCGCGAACCGGGGAGCTGTTTTTT. This chain uses TRBV4-1 with TRBJ2-2; TRBD1 might be the D (6 bases). The V gene's germline CDR1 is MGHRA and CDR2 YSYEKL. Between the trimmed V and J ends, which lost 2 bases and 5 bases, there was a span of 18 bases. This CDR3 region has 17 residues.

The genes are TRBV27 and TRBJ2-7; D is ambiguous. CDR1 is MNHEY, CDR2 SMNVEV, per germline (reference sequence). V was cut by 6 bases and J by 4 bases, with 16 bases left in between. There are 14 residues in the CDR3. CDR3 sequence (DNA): TGTGCCAGCAGCGGGCTCCTCCATGGTTACGAGCAGTACTTC. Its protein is CASSGLLHGYEQYF.

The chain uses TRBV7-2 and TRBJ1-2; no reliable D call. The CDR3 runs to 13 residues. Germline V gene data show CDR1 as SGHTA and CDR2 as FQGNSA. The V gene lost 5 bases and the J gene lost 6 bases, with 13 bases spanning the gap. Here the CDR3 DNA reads TGTGCCAGCAGCCCCTTTGTAGGGAATGGCTACACCTTC. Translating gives CASSPFVGNGYTF.

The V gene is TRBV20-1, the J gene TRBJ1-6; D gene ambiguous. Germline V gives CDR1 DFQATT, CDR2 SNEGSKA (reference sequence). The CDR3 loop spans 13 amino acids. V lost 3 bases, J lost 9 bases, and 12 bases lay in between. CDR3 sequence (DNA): TGCAGTGCTAGTTTCTCTTCGGGTTCACCCCTCCACTTT. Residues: CSASFSSGSPLHF.

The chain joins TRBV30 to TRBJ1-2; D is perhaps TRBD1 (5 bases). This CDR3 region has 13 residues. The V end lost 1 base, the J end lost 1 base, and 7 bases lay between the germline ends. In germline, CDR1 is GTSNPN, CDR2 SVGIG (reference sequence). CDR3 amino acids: CAWSAQDNYGYTF. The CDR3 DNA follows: TGTGCCTGGAGTGCACAGGATAACTATGGCTACACCTTC.

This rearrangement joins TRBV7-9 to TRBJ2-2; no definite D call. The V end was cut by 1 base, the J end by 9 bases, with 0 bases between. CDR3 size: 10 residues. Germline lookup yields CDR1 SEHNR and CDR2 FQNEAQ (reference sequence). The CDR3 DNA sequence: TGTGCCAGCAGCTTAGGGGAGCTGTTTTTT. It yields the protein CASSLGELFF. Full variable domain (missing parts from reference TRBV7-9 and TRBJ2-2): DTGVSQNPRHKITKRGQNVTFRCDPISEHNRLYWYRQTLGQGPEFLTYFQNEAQLEKSRLLSDRFSAERPKGSFSTLEIQRTEQGDSAMYLCASSLGELFFGEGSRLTVL.

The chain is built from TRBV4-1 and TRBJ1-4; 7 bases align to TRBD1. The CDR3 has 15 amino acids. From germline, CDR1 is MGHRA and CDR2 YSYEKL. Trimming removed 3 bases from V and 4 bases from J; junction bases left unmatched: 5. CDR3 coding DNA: TGCGCCAGCAGCCAGACAGGGTCCGGTAATGAAAAACTGTTTTTT. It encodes CASSQTGSGNEKLFF.

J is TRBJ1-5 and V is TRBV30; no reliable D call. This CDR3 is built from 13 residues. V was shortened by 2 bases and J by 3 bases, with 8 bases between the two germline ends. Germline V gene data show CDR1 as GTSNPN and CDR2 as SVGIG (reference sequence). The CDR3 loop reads CAWSSQDNQPQHF. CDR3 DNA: TGTGCCTGGAGTTCGCAGGACAATCAGCCCCAGCATTTT.